Listed below are T cell receptor beta chains from one sample, sequenced in a study of cytomegalovirus exposure and HLA in healthy donors. Data came from immunoSEQ multiplex PCR; TCRdb stores just in-frame clones and leaves some out. The table has about 250,000 clones, about 90% seen once. Sequenced input: PBMCs. The receptors stem from a man in his late teens or twenties in good health and CMV-seropositive. CDR3s include the opening cysteine and the closing phenylalanine or tryptophan. The D gene is left open where the match is weak. Clone size is shown for a subset of rows, as once, few, many or a class of expanded clone.

size,J,D,V,CDR3,DNA
.,TRBJ2-1,.,TRBV29-1,CSVEGSLSYNEQFF,TGCAGCGTTGAAGGCAGTCTCTCCTACAATGAGCAGTTCTTC
.,TRBJ1-5,.,TRBV5-1,CASSLGVRDNQPQHF,TGCGCCAGCAGCTTGGGCGTTAGGGACAATCAGCCCCAGCATTTT
.,TRBJ1-2,.,TRBV30,CAWSVGGHTNYGYTF,TGTGCCTGGAGTGTAGGAGGGCACACTAACTATGGCTACACCTTC
.,TRBJ2-1,.,TRBV5-1,CASSLTGLSYNEQFF,TGCGCCAGCAGCTTAACTGGACTATCCTACAATGAGCAGTTCTTC
few,TRBJ1-1,TRBD1,TRBV30,CAWSAYQGARTEAFF,TGTGCCTGGAGTGCCTACCAGGGGGCGAGGACTGAAGCTTTCTTT
.,TRBJ2-7,.,TRBV2,CASSEGSRAYEQYF,TGTGCCAGCAGTGAAGGGAGCCGCGCCTACGAGCAGTACTTC
.,TRBJ2-5,TRBD1,TRBV5-1,CASSLGTGGQETQYF,TGCGCCAGCAGCCTTGGGACAGGGGGACAAGAGACCCAGTACTTC
once,TRBJ1-1,.,TRBV2,CASSVRMNTEAFF,TGTGCCAGTAGCGTAAGAATGAACACTGAAGCTTTCTTT
.,TRBJ2-3,.,TRBV6-5,CASSYSASSSTDTQYF,TGTGCCAGCAGTTACTCGGCGAGTTCTAGCACAGATACGCAGTATTTT
once,TRBJ2-3,.,TRBV9,CASSGRGPGGTDTQYF,TGTGCCAGCAGCGGGCGTGGGCCTGGGGGCACAGATACGCAGTATTTT
.,TRBJ1-5,TRBD1,TRBV27,CASSPDRAHPQHF,TGTGCCAGCAGTCCGGACAGGGCTCACCCCCAGCATTTT
few,TRBJ2-3,TRBD2,TRBV25-1,CASSEYSWTSDVYTQYF,TGTGCCAGCAGTGAATATTCTTGGACTAGTGATGTATATACGCAGTATTTT
.,TRBJ2-3,.,TRBV9,CASSGGNTDTQYF,TGTGCCAGCAGCGGGGGTAACACAGATACGCAGTATTTT
.,TRBJ2-3,TRBD1,TRBV19,CASSMAGQGGTDTQYF,TGTGCCAGTAGTATGGCAGGACAGGGCGGCACAGATACGCAGTATTTT
.,TRBJ1-1,.,TRBV4-1,CASSRTGSSSTEAFF,TGCGCCAGCAGCCGCACAGGGTCGTCTAGCACTGAAGCTTTCTTT
.,TRBJ2-1,.,TRBV5-6,CASSIEGRGLSSYNEQFF,TGTGCCAGCAGCATTGAGGGTCGGGGGTTAAGCTCCTACAATGAGCAGTTCTTC
.,TRBJ1-3,.,TRBV4-1,CASSHPASGNTIYF,TGCGCCAGCAGCCATCCAGCCTCTGGAAACACCATATATTTT
few,TRBJ2-5,TRBD1,TRBV6-1,CASRGTGAAETQYF,TGTGCCAGCAGGGGGACAGGGGCAGCGGAGACCCAGTACTTC